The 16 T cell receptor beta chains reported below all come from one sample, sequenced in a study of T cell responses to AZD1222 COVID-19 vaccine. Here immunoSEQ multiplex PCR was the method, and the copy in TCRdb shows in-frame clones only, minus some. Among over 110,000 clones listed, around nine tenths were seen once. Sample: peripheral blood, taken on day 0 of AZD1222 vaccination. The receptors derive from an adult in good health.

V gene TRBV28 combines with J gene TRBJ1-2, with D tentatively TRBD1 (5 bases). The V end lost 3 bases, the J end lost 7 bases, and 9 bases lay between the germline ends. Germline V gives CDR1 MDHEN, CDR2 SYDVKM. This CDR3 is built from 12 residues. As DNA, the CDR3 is TGTGCCAGCAGTTTTCGGGGGAGTGGCTACACCTTC. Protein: CASSFRGSGYTF.

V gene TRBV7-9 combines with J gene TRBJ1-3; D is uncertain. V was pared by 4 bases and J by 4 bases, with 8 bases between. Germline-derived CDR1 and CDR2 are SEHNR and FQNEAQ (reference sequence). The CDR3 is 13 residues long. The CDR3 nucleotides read TGTGCCAGCAGCTGGGCCCAAGGAAACACCATATATTTT. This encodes CASSWAQGNTIYF.

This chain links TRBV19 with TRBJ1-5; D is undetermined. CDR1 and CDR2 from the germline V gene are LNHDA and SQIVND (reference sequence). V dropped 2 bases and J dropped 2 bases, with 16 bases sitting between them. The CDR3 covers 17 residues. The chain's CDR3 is CASSIREGVAGNQPQHF. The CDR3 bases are TGTGCCAGTAGTATAAGGGAGGGAGTCGCTGGCAATCAGCCCCAGCATTTT.

CDR3 in DNA: TGTGCCAGCAGTTTACTGAGCTCTGGGGCCAACGTCCTGACTTTC. Translation gives CASSLLSSGANVLTF. This chain links TRBV28 with TRBJ2-6; D gene uncertain. The CDR3 runs to 15 residues. Germline CDR1 MDHEN, CDR2 SYDVKM. The ends were cut back, 2 bases at V and 0 bases at J, with 5 bases in the middle. The whole variable domain, filled in from reference TRBV28 and TRBJ2-6, reads DVKVTQSSRYLVKRTGEKVFLECVQDMDHENMFWYRQDPGLGLRLIYFSYDVKMKEKGDIPEGYSVSREKKERFSLILESASTNQTSMYLCASSLLSSGANVLTFGAGSRLTVL.

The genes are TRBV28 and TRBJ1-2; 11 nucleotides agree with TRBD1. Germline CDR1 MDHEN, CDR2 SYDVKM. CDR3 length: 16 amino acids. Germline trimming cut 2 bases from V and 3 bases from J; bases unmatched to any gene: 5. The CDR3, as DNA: TGTGCCAGCAGTTTACCGCGGACAGGGGGCGACTATGGCTACACCTTC. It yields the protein CASSLPRTGGDYGYTF.

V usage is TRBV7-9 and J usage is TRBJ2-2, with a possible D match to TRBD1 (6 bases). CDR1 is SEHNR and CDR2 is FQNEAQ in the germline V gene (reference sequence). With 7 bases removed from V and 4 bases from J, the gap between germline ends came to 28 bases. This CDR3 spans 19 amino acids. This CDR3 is CASTLLFLVGASGTGELFF. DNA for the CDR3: TGTGCCAGCACCCTCCTTTTCTTGGTGGGGGCTTCGGGCACCGGGGAGCTGTTTTTT.

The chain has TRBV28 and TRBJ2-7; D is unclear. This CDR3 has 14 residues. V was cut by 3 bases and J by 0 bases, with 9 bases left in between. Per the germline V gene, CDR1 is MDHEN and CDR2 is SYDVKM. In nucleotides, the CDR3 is TGTGCCAGCAGTTTGGCGTTAAACTCCTACGAGCAGTACTTC. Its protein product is CASSLALNSYEQYF.

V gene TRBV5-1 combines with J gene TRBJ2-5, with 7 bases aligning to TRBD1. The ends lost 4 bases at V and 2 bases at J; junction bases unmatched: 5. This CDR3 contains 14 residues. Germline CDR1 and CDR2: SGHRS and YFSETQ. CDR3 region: CASSLGDSQETQYF. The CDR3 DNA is TGCGCCAGCAGCCTAGGGGACAGTCAAGAGACCCAGTACTTC.

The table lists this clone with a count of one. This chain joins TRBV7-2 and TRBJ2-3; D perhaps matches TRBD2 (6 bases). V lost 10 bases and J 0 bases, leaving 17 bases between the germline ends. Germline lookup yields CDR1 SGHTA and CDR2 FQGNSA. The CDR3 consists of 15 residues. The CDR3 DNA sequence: TGTGCCACCCATAGCGGAGCCCACAGCACAGATACGCAGTATTTT. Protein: CATHSGAHSTDTQYF.

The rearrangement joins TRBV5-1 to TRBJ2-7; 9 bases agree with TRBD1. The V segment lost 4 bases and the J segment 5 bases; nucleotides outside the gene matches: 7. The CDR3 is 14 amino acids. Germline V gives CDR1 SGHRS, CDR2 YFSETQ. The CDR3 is CASSPGQGGNEQYF. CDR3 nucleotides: TGCGCCAGCAGCCCGGGACAGGGAGGCAACGAGCAGTACTTC.

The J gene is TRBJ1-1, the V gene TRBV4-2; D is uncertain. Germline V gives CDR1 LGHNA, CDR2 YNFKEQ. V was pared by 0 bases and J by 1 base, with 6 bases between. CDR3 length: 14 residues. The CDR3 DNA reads TGTGCCAGCAGCCAAGAGGGAACGAACACTGAAGCTTTCTTT. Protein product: CASSQEGTNTEAFF.

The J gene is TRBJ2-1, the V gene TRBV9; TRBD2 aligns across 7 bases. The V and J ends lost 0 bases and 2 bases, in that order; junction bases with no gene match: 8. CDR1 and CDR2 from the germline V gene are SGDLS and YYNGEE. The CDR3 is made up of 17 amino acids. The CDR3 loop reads CASSVVGGRATYNEQFF. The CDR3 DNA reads TGTGCCAGCAGCGTAGTAGGTGGGAGGGCCACCTACAATGAGCAGTTCTTC.

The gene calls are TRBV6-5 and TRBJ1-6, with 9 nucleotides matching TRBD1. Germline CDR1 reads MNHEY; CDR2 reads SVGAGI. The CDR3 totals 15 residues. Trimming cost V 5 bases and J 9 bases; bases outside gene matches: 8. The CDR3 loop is CASSTRDRESSPLHF. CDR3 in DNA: TGTGCCAGCAGTACCCGGGACAGGGAGAGTTCACCCCTCCACTTT.

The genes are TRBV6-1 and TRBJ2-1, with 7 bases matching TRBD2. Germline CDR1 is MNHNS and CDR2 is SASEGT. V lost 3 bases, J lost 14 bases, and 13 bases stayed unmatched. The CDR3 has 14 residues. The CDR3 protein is CASSDLALAGVEFF. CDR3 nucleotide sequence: TGTGCCAGCAGTGATTTGGCGTTGGCGGGAGTCGAGTTCTTC.

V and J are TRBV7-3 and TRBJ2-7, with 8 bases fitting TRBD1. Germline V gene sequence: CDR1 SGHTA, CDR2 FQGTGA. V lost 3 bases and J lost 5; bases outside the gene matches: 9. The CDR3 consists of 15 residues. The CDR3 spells CASSFGWTGRHEQYF. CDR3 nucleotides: TGTGCCAGCAGCTTCGGCTGGACAGGGAGACACGAGCAGTACTTC.

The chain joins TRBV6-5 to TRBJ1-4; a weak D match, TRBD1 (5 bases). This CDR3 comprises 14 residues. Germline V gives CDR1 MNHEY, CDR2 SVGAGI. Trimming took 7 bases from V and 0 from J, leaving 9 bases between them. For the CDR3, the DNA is TGTGCCAGCACCCAGGGAGCAACTAATGAAAAACTGTTTTTT. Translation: CASTQGATNEKLFF.